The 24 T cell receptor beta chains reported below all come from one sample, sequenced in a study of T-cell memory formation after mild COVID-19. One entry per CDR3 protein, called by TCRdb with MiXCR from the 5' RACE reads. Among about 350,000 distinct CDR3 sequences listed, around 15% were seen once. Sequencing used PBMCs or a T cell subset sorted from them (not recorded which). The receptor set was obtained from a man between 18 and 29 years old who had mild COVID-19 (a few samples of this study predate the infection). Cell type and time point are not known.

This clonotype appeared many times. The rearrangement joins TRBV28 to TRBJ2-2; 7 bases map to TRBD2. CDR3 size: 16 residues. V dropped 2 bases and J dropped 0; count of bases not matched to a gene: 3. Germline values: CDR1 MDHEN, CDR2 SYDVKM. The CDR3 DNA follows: TGTGCCAGCAGTTTAATGGGAGGGGCGAACACCGGGGAGCTGTTTTTT. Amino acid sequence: CASSLMGGANTGELFF. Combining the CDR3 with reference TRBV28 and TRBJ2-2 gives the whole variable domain DVKVTQSSRYLVKRTGEKVFLECVQDMDHENMFWYRQDPGLGLRLIYFSYDVKMKEKGDIPEGYSVSREKKERFSLILESASTNQTSMYLCASSLMGGANTGELFFGEGSRLTVL.

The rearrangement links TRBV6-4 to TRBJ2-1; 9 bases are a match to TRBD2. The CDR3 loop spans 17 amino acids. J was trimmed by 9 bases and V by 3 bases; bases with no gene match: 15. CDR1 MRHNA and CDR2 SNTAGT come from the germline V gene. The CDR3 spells CASSEELAGPRRGEQFF. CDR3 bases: TGTGCCAGCAGTGAAGAACTAGCGGGCCCCCGGAGGGGTGAGCAGTTCTTC.

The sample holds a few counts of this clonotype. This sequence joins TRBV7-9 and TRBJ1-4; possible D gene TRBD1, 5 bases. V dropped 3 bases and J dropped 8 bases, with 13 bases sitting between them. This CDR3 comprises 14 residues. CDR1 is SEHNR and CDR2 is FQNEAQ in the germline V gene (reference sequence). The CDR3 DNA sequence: TGTGCCAGCAGCTTGGTCGGGACGAGGGAAAAACTGTTTTTT. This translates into CASSLVGTREKLFF. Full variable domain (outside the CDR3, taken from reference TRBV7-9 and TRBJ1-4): DTGVSQNPRHKITKRGQNVTFRCDPISEHNRLYWYRQTLGQGPEFLTYFQNEAQLEKSRLLSDRFSAERPKGSFSTLEIQRTEQGDSAMYLCASSLVGTREKLFFGSGTQLSVL.

The DNA for the CDR3 is TGTGCCAGCAGCCTCAGGGGGCCTACACTCCATGAGCAGTTCTTC. Translating it yields CASSLRGPTLHEQFF. The rearrangement uses TRBV7-9 and TRBJ2-1; 8 bases line up with TRBD1. Germline loops: CDR1 SEHNR, CDR2 FQNEAQ (reference sequence). J was trimmed by 8 bases and V by 5 bases; bases with no gene match: 11. The CDR3 length is 15 residues.

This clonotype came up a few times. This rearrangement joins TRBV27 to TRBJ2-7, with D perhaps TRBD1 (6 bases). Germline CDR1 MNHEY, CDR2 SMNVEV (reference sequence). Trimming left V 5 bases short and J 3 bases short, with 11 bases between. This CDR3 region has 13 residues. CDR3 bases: TGTGCCAGCAGTCAACAAGGGGGCTACGAGCAGTACTTC. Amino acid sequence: CASSQQGGYEQYF.

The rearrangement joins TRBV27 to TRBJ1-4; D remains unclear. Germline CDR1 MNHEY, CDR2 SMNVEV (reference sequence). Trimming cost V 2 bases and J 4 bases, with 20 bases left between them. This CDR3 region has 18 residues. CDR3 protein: CASSLRLDRSFFNEKLFF. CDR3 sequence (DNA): TGTGCCAGCAGTTTACGCCTCGATCGCAGTTTCTTTAATGAAAAACTGTTTTTT.

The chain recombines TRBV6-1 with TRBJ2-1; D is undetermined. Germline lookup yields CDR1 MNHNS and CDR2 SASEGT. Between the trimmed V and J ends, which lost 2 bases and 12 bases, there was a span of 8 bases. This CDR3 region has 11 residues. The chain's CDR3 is CASSEWSGQFF. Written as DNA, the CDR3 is TGTGCCAGCAGTGAATGGTCGGGGCAGTTCTTC.

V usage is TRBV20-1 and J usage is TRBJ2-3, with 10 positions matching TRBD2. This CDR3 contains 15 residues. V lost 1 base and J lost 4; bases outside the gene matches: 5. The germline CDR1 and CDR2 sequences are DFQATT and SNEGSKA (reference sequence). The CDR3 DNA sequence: TGCAGTGCTAGAGCGGTAGCGGGGGGCCCAGATACGCAGTATTTT. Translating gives CSARAVAGGPDTQYF.

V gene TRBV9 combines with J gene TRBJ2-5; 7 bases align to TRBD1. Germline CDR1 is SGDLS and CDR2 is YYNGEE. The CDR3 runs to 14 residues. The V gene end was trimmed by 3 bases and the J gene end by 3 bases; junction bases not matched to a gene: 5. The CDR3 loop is CASSGTGRKETQYF. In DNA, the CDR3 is TGTGCCAGCAGCGGGACAGGAAGAAAAGAGACCCAGTACTTC.

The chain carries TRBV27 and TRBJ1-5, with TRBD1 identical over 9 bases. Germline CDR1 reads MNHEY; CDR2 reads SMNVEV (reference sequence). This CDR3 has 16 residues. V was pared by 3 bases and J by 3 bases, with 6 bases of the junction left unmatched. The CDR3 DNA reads TGTGCCAGCAGTTTCTCGGGACAGGGTAACAATCAGCCCCAGCATTTT. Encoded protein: CASSFSGQGNNQPQHF.

CDR3 bases: TGCGCCAGCAGCGCCAGTTGGGGGCCCATTAATGAGCAGTTCTTC. Its translation is CASSASWGPINEQFF. The gene calls are TRBV5-1 and TRBJ2-1; the D gene is possibly TRBD1 (6 bases). The CDR3 covers 15 residues. The V gene's germline CDR1 is SGHRS and CDR2 YFSETQ. V was trimmed by 4 bases and J by 7 bases, leaving 18 bases between them.

The CDR3: CASSLGTGSNGYTF. The CDR3 nucleotides are TGCGCCAGCAGCTTGGGGACAGGGTCGAATGGCTACACCTTC. The chain employs TRBV5-1 and TRBJ1-2; 8 positions agree with TRBD1. The germline CDR1 and CDR2 sequences are SGHRS and YFSETQ. J lost 6 bases, V lost 0 bases, and 4 bases had no gene match. CDR3 size: 14 residues.

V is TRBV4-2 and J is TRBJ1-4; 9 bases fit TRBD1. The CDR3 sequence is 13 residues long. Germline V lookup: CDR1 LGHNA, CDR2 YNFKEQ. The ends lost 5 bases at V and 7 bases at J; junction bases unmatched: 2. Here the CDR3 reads CASSEGQGEKLFF. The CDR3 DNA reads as TGTGCCAGCAGCGAGGGACAGGGTGAAAAACTGTTTTTT.

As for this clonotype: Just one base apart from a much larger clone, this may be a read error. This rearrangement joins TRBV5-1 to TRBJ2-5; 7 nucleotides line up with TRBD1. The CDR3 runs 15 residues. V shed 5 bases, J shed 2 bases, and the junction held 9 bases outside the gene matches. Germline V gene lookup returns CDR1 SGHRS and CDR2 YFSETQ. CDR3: CASRRDSRGQETQYF. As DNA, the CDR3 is TGCGCCAGCAGACGGGACAGTCGGGGTCAAGAGACCCAGTACTTC.

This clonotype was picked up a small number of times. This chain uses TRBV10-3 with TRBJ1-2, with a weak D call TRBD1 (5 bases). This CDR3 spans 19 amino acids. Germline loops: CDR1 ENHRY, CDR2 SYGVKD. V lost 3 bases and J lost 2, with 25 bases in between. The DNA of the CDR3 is TGTGCCATCAGTGATCCCTCTAGGGGCCCTGAAATGATAAACTATGGCTACACCTTC. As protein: CAISDPSRGPEMINYGYTF.

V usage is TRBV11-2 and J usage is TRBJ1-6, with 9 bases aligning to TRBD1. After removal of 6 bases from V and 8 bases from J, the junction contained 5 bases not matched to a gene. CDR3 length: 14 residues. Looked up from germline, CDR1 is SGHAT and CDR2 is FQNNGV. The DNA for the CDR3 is TGTGCCAGCAGAAAACGACAGGGGGATTCACCCCTCCACTTT. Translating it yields CASRKRQGDSPLHF.

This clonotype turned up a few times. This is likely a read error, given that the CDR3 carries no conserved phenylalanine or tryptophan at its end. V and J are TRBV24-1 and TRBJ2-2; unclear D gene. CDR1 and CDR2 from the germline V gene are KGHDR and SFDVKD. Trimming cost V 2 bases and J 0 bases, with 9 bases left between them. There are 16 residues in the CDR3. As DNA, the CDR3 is TGTGCCACCAGTGATTACAGCCGACCGAACACCGGGGAGCTGTTTTCT. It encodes CATSDYSRPNTGELFS.

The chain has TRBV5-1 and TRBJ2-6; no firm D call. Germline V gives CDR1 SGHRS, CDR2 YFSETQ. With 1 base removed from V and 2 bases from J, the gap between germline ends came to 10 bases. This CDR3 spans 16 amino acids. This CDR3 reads CASSLRPNTGANVLTF. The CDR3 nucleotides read TGCGCCAGCAGCTTGAGGCCCAACACTGGGGCCAACGTCCTGACTTTC.

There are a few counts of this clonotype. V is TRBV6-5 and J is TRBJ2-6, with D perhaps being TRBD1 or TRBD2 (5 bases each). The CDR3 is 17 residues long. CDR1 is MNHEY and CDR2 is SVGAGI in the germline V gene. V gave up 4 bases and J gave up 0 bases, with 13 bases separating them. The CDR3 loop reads CASSFRDGHSGANVLTF. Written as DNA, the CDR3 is TGTGCCAGCAGTTTCCGGGACGGACACTCTGGGGCCAACGTCCTGACTTTC.

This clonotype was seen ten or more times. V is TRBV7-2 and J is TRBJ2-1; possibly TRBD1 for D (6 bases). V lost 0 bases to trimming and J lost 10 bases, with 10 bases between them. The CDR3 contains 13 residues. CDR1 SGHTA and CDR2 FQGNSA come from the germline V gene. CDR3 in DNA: TGTGCCAGCAGCTTAGCTTTCGGGACAGAGCAGTTCTTC. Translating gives CASSLAFGTEQFF.

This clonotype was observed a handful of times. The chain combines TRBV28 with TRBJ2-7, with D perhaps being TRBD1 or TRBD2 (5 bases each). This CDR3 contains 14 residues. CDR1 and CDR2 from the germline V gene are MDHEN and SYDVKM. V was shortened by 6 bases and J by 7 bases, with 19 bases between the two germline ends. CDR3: CASSSTPGRREQYV. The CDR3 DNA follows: TGTGCCAGCAGCTCTACTCCGGGACGTCGAGAGCAGTACGTC.

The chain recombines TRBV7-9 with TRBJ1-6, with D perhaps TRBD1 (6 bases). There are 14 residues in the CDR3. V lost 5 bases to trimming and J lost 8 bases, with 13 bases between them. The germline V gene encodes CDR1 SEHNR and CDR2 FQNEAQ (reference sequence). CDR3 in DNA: TGTGCCAGCAGCCCGACAGGAATTGATTCACCCCTCCACTTT. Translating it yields CASSPTGIDSPLHF.

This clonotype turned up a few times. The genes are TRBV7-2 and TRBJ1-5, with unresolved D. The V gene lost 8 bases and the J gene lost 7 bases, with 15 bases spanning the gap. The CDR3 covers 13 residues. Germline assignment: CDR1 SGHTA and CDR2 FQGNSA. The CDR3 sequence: CASGRGRWQPQHF. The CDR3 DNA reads TGTGCCAGCGGGCGGGGAAGGTGGCAGCCCCAGCATTTT.

The CDR3: CASSLSGGAWRTQYF. CDR3 sequence (DNA): TGTGCCAGCAGCCTGAGCGGGGGGGCCTGGCGGACGCAGTATTTT. The chain couples TRBV6-5 to TRBJ2-3; 10 positions agree with TRBD2. The length of the CDR3 is 15 residues. Trimming at V came to 6 bases and at J to 9 bases, leaving 12 bases not matched to a gene. Germline CDR1 is MNHEY and CDR2 is SVGAGI.